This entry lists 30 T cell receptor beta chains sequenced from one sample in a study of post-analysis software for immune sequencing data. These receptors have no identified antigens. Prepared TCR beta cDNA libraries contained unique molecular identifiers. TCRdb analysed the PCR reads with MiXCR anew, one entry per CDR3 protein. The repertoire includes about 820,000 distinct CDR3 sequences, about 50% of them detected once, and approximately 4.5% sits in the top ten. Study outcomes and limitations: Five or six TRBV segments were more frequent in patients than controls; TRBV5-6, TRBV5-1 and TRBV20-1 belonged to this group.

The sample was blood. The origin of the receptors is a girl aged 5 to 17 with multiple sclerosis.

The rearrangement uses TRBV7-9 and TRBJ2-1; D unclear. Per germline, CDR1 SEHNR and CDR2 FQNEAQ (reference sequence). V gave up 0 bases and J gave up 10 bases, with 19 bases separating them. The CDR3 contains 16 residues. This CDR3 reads CASSLALSASLYEQFF. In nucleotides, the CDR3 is TGTGCCAGCAGCTTAGCGTTGTCAGCCTCGCTGTACGAGCAGTTCTTC.

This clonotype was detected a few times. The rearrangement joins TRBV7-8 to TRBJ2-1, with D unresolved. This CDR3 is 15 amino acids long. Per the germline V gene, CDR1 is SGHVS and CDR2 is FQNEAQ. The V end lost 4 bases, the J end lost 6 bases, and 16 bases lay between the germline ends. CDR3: CASSSPLLASNEQFF. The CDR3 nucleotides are TGTGCCAGCAGCTCCCCCCTTTTAGCCTCCAATGAGCAGTTCTTC.

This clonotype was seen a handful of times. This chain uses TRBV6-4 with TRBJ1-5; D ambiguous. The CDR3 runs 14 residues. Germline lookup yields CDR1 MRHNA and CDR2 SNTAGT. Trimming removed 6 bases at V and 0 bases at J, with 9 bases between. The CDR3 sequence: CASRPGNSNQPQHF. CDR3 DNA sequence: TGTGCCAGCAGGCCGGGCAATAGCAATCAGCCCCAGCATTTT.

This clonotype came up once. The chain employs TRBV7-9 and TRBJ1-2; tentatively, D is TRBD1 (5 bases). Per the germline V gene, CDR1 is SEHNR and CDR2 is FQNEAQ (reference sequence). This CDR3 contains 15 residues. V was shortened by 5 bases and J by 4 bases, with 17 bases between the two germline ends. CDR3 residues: CASSPQRQGGYGYTF. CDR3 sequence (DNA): TGTGCCAGCAGCCCTCAGAGGCAGGGAGGCTATGGCTACACCTTC. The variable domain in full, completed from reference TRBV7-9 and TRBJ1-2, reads DTGVSQNPRHKITKRGQNVTFRCDPISEHNRLYWYRQTLGQGPEFLTYFQNEAQLEKSRLLSDRFSAERPKGSFSTLEIQRTEQGDSAMYLCASSPQRQGGYGYTFGSGTRLTVV.

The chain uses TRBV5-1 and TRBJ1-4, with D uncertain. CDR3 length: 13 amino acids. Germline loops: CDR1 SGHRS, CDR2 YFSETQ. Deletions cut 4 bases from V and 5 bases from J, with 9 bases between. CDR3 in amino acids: CASSPPSNEKLFF. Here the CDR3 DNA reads TGCGCCAGCAGCCCGCCCAGCAATGAAAAACTGTTTTTT.

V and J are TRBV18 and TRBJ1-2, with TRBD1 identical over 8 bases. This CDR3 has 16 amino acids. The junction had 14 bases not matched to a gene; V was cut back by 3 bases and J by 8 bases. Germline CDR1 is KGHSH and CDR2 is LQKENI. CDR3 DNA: TGTGCCAGCTCACCCCTAGGGACAGGTCCTATGGAAGGCTACACCTTC. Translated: CASSPLGTGPMEGYTF.

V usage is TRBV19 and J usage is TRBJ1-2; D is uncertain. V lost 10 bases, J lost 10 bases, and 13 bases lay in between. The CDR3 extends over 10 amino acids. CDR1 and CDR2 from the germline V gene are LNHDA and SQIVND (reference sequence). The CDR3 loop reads CATREIFYTF. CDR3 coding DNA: TGTGCCACGAGGGAAATCTTCTACACCTTC.

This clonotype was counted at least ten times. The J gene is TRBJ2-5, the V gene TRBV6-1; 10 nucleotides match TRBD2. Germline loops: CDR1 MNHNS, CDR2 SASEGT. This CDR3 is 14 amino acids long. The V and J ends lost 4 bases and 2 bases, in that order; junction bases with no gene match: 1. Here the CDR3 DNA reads TGTGCCAGCAGTGGAGCGGGGGGGCAAGAGACCCAGTACTTC. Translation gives CASSGAGGQETQYF.

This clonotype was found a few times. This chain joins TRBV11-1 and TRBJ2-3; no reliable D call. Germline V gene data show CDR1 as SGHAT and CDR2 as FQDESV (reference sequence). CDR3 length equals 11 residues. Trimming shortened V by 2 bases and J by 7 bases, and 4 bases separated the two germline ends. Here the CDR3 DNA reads TGTGCCAGCAGCTTAAAGTATACGCAGTATTTT. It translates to CASSLKYTQYF.

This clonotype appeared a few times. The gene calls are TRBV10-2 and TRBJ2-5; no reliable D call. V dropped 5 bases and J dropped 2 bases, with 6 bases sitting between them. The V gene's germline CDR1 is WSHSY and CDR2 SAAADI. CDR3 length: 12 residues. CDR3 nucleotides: TGCGCCAGCAGTATAGCACAAGAGACCCAGTACTTC. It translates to CASSIAQETQYF.

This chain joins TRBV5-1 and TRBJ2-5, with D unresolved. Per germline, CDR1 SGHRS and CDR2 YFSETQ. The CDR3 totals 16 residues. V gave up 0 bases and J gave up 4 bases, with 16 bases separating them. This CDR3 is CASSLALRLKGETQYF. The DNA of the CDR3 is TGCGCCAGCAGCTTGGCGTTACGACTTAAGGGAGAGACCCAGTACTTC.

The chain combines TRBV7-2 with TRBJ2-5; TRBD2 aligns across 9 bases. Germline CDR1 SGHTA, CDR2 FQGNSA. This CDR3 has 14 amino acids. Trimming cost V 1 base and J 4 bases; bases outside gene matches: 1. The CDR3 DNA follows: TGTGCCAGCAGCTTAGTAGCGGGGGCAGAGACCCAGTACTTC. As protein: CASSLVAGAETQYF.

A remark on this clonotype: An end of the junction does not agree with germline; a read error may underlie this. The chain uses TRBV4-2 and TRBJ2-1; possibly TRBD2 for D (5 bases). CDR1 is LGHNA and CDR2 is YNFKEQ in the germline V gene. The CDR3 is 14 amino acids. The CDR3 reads CACSQRETDNEQFF. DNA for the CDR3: TGTGCCTGCAGCCAAAGGGAGACCGACAATGAGCAGTTCTTC.

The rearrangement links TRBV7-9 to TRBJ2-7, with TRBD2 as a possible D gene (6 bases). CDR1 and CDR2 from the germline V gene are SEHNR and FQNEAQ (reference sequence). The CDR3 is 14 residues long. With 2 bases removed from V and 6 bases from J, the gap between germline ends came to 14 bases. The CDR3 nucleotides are TGTGCCAGCAGCTTAATTGCGGGGTACGGCGAGCAGTACTTC. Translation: CASSLIAGYGEQYF.

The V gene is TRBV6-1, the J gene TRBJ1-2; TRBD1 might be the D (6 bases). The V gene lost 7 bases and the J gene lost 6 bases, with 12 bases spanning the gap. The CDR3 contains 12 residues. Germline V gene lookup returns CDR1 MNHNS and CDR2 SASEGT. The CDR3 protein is CASTGQGHGYTF. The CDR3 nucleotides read TGTGCCAGCACCGGGCAGGGGCATGGCTACACCTTC.

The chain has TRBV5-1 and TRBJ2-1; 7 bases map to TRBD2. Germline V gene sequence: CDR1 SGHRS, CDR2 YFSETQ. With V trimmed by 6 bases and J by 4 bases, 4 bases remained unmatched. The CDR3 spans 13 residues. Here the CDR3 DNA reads TGCGCCAGCACCTTCGGGGGGTACAATGAGCAGTTCTTC. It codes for CASTFGGYNEQFF.

CDR3 coding DNA: TGTGCCAGCAGCCAAGGTTCCCGACAGGCGTTCTTC. Translated: CASSQGSRQAFF. The chain employs TRBV3-1 and TRBJ2-1, with D maybe TRBD1 (6 bases). With 1 base removed from V and 15 bases from J, the gap between germline ends came to 13 bases. There are 12 residues in the CDR3. CDR1 is LGHDT, CDR2 YNNKEL, per germline (reference sequence).

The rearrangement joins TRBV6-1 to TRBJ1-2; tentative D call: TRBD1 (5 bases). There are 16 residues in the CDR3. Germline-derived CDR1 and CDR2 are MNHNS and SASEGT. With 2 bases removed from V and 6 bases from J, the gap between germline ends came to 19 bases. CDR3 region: CASSEIALKGSHGYTF. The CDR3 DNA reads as TGTGCCAGCAGTGAAATCGCTCTCAAGGGGAGCCATGGCTACACCTTC.

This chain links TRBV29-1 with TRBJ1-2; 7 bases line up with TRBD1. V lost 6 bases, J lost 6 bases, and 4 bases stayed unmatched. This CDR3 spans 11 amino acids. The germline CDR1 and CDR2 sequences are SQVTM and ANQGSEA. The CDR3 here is CSVGDSNGYTF. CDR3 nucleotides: TGCAGCGTGGGGGACAGCAATGGCTACACCTTC.

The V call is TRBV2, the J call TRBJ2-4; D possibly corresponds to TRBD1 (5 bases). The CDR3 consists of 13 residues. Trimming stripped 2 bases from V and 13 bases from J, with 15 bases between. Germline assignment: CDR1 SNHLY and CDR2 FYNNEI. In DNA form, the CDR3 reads TGTGCCAGCAGTGAATCACAGGAATCAAAGCAGTACTTC. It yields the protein CASSESQESKQYF. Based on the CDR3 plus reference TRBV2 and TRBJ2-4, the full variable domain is EPEVTQTPSHQVTQMGQEVILRCVPISNHLYFYWYRQILGQKVEFLVSFYNNEISEKSEIFDDQFSVERPDGSNFTLKIRSTKLEDSAMYFCASSESQESKQYFGAGTRLSVL.

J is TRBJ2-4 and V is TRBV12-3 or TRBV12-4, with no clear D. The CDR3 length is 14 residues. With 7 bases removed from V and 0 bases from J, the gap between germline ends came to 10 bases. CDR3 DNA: TGTGCCAGCAACTCTGGGGTAGCCAAAAACATTCAGTACTTC. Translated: CASNSGVAKNIQYF.

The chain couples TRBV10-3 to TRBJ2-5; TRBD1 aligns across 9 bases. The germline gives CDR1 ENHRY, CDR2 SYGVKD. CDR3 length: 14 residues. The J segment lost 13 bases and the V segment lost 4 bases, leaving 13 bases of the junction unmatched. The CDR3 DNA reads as TGTGCCATCAGTGGATTGGGGACAGGGAACGAGCGGTACTTC. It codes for CAISGLGTGNERYF.

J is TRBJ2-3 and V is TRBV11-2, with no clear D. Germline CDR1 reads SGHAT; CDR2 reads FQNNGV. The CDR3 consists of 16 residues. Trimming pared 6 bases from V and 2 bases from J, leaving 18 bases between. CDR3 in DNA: TGTGCCAGCAGGTCTTCGACCCTTTTTCCCACAGATACGCAGTATTTT. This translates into CASRSSTLFPTDTQYF.

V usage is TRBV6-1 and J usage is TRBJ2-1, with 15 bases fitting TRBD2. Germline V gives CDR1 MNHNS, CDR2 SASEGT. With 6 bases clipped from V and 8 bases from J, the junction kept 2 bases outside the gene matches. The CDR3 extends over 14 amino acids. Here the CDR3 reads CASRGLAGGHEQFF. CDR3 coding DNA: TGTGCCAGCAGGGGACTAGCGGGAGGTCATGAGCAGTTCTTC.

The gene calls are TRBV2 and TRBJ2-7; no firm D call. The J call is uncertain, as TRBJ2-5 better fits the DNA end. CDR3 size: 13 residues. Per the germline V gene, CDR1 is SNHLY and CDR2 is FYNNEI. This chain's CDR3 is CASSENRWETQYF. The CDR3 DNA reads TGTGCCAGCAGTGAAAATAGGTGGGAGACCCAGTACTTC.

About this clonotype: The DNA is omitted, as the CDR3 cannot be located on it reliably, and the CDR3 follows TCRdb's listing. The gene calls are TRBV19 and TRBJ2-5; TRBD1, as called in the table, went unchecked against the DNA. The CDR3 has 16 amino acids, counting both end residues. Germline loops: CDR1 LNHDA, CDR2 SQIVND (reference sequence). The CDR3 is CASSFFGQGDQETQYF.

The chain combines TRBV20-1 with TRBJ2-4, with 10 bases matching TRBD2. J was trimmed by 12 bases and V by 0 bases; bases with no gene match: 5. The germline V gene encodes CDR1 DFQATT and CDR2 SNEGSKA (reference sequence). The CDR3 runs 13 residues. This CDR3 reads CSARDLAGVSQYF. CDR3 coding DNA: TGCAGTGCTAGAGATCTAGCGGGAGTCTCTCAGTACTTC.

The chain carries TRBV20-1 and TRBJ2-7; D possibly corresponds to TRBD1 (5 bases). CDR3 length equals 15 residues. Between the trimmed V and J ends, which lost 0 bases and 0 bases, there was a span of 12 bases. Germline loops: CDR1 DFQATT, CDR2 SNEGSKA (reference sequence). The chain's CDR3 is CSARDGADLSYEQYF. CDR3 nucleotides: TGCAGTGCTAGAGATGGGGCAGACCTCTCCTACGAGCAGTACTTC.

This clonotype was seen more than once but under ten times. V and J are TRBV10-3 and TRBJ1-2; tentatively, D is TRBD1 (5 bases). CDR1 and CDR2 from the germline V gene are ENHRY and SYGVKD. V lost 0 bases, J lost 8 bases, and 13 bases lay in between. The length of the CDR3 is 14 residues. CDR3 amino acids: CAISESTAGGGYTF. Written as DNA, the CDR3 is TGTGCCATCAGTGAGTCGACAGCGGGCGGCGGCTACACCTTC.

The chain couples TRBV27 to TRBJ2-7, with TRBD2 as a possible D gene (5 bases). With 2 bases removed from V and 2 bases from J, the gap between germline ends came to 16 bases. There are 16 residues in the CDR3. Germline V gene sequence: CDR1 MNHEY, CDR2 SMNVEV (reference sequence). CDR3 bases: TGTGCCAGCAGTTTAGGAGACACCAGGACTCCCTACGAGCAGTACTTC. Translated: CASSLGDTRTPYEQYF.